Presented here are 26 T cell receptor beta chains from one specimen sequenced in a study of cytomegalovirus exposure and HLA in healthy donors (dated by TCRdb to 2016 to 2017). Libraries were built with the immunoSEQ multiplex PCR assay. The multiplex PCR relied on a mix of 60 forward primers for TCR Vbeta segments and 13 reverse primers for TCR Jbeta segments. The immuneACCESS repertoire file appears here via TCRdb, limited to in-frame rearrangements. These files lack a portion of the clones; in checked studies, under half of the deficit traces to unresolved V genes, and the cause of the others is not known. This sample has about 130,000 clones in its table, and roughly 69% of those were observed once. The ten largest account for roughly 2.7% of the sample. Material for sequencing was PBMCs. The receptors were sampled from a human donor in good health.

This rearrangement joins TRBV25-1 to TRBJ2-5; D perhaps matches TRBD2 (6 bases). Germline V gene sequence: CDR1 MGHDK, CDR2 SYGVNS. This CDR3 region has 13 residues. Trimming took off 7 bases at V and 6 bases at J, with 15 bases between the two ends. For the CDR3, the DNA is TGTGCCAGCACTCCGCGGGGTCGTCAGACCCAGTACTTC. Residues: CASTPRGRQTQYF. Full variable domain (remainder filled in from reference TRBV25-1 and TRBJ2-5): EADIYQTPRYLVIGTGKKITLECSQTMGHDKMYWYQQDPGMELHLIHYSYGVNSTEKGDLSSESTVSRIRTEHFPLTLESARPSHTSQYLCASTPRGRQTQYFGPGTRLLVL.

This sequence joins TRBV14 and TRBJ2-7; 7 bases match TRBD1. Germline assignment: CDR1 SGHDN and CDR2 FVKESK. With 5 bases clipped from V and 9 bases from J, the junction kept 10 bases outside the gene matches. This CDR3 is 13 amino acids long. The CDR3 protein is CASSSHRDRGQYF. Here the CDR3 DNA reads TGTGCCAGCAGCTCGCACCGGGACAGAGGGCAGTACTTC.

This chain joins TRBV5-1 and TRBJ1-2; no definite D call. V shed 4 bases and J shed 4 bases, with 11 bases lying between them. Germline-derived CDR1 and CDR2 are SGHRS and YFSETQ. This CDR3 has 13 amino acids. The CDR3 DNA sequence: TGCGCCAGCAGCCTTGGACTGGCCTATGGCTACACCTTC. As protein: CASSLGLAYGYTF.

In the case of this clone: At one of its ends the junction is not consistent with the germline gene, which may arise from a read error. The CDR3 loop is CSSSSPLRDSQETQYF. The CDR3 DNA reads as TGTTCCAGCAGCTCCCCGCTCCGGGACAGCCAAGAGACCCAGTACTTC. This rearrangement joins TRBV7-9 to TRBJ2-5, with TRBD1 matching over 7 bases. The CDR3 runs to 16 residues. Germline CDR1 SEHNR, CDR2 FQNEAQ (reference sequence).

The J gene is TRBJ1-1, the V gene TRBV11-2, with a possible D match to TRBD1 (6 bases). This CDR3 has 15 residues. V gave up 6 bases and J gave up 1 base, with 15 bases separating them. Germline V gene data show CDR1 as SGHAT and CDR2 as FQNNGV. The CDR3 bases are TGTGCCAGCAGGGGGATCAGGGGTAAGAACACTGAAGCTTTCTTT. Translated: CASRGIRGKNTEAFF.

The rearrangement uses TRBV29-1 and TRBJ2-7; tentatively, D is TRBD1 (6 bases). Trimming pared 4 bases from V and 0 bases from J, leaving 10 bases between. CDR3 length: 13 residues. Germline V gene lookup returns CDR1 SQVTM and CDR2 ANQGSEA. As DNA, the CDR3 is TGCAGCGTTGTATGGGGGCCCTCCTACGAGCAGTACTTC. As protein: CSVVWGPSYEQYF.

This clone came up a few times. V gene TRBV4-2 combines with J gene TRBJ2-7; the D gene is possibly TRBD2 (6 bases). The CDR3 totals 14 residues. Trimming took off 0 bases at V and 2 bases at J, with 8 bases between the two ends. Germline values: CDR1 LGHNA, CDR2 YNFKEQ. The CDR3 coding sequence is TGTGCCAGCAGCCAAGAGCCGGGGGCCTACGAGCAGTACTTC. As protein: CASSQEPGAYEQYF.

This clone has only a few counts. The rearrangement links TRBV19 to TRBJ1-2; 7 bases map to TRBD1. Per the germline V gene, CDR1 is LNHDA and CDR2 is SQIVND (reference sequence). The CDR3 covers 16 residues. V gave up 0 bases and J gave up 4 bases; unmatched junction bases: 8. The CDR3 DNA is TGTGCCAGTAGTATAGACTCCCGGGGACAGCCCTATGGCTACACCTTC. Translation gives CASSIDSRGQPYGYTF.

This clone was seen just once. V is TRBV5-1 and J is TRBJ2-7; a weak D match, TRBD1 (6 bases). V lost 2 bases, J lost 4 bases, and 19 bases lay in between. The CDR3 runs 16 residues. Germline CDR1 and CDR2: SGHRS and YFSETQ. DNA for the CDR3: TGCGCCAGCAGCTTAAAACAGGGTACATTCCATTACGAGCAGTACTTC. This gives the protein CASSLKQGTFHYEQYF.

This chain joins TRBV11-2 and TRBJ1-6; possibly TRBD1 for D (6 bases). The CDR3 extends over 18 amino acids. V was clipped by 5 bases and J by 2 bases, with 19 bases between them. Per germline, CDR1 SGHAT and CDR2 FQNNGV. DNA for the CDR3: TGTGCCAGCAGCCCCTTATGGACAGACGAACCCTATAATTCACCCCTCCACTTT. Translated, it gives CASSPLWTDEPYNSPLHF.

The chain joins TRBV9 to TRBJ2-7, with D possibly being TRBD2 (5 bases). The CDR3 contains 15 residues. CDR1 SGDLS and CDR2 YYNGEE come from the germline V gene. Trimming stripped 2 bases from V and 6 bases from J, with 18 bases between. The chain's CDR3 is CASSVDFRGMSEQYF. The CDR3 coding sequence is TGTGCCAGCAGCGTCGATTTCCGGGGTATGAGCGAGCAGTACTTC.

This clone was recorded a few times. The rearrangement uses TRBV29-1 and TRBJ2-1; a weak D match, TRBD1 (5 bases). The germline CDR1 and CDR2 sequences are SQVTM and ANQGSEA. Trimming cost V 6 bases and J 10 bases, with 10 bases left between them. This CDR3 has 10 amino acids. The CDR3 sequence: CSVAHREQFF. CDR3 nucleotide sequence: TGCAGCGTCGCTCACAGGGAGCAGTTCTTC.

This clone was seen a single time. V and J are TRBV7-2 and TRBJ1-5, with D unclear. CDR1 and CDR2 from the germline V gene are SGHTA and FQGNSA. V lost 2 bases, J lost 7 bases, and 9 bases lay in between. This CDR3 spans 13 amino acids. CDR3 DNA sequence: TGTGCCAGCAGCTTAACCGGGAGCCAGCCCCAGCATTTT. Translated: CASSLTGSQPQHF.

The rearrangement joins TRBV30 to TRBJ1-1; 9 nucleotides agree with TRBD1. Unmatched junction bases numbered 5, after V lost 5 bases and J lost 4 bases. The CDR3 sequence is 13 residues long. Per the germline V gene, CDR1 is GTSNPN and CDR2 is SVGIG (reference sequence). CDR3 in DNA: TGTGCCTGGGGGACAGGGACAACCACTGAAGCTTTCTTT. This gives the protein CAWGTGTTTEAFF.

The rearrangement links TRBV5-5 to TRBJ2-1; maybe TRBD1 (5 bases). CDR1 and CDR2 from the germline V gene are SGHKS and YYEKEE (reference sequence). This CDR3 has 14 residues. Trimming removed 4 bases from V and 4 bases from J, with 12 bases in between. DNA of the CDR3: TGTGCCAGCAGCCCAAGGGGTGTATACAATGAGCAGTTCTTC. The encoded protein is CASSPRGVYNEQFF.

This clone was observed a handful of times. The CDR3 DNA follows: TGTGCCAGCAGCGTAGAGCCTAGCGGGAGTCGGGCCAAAAACATTCAGTACTTC. Translation gives CASSVEPSGSRAKNIQYF. V and J are TRBV9 and TRBJ2-4; TRBD2 matches at 10 bases. CDR3 length equals 18 residues. Germline V lookup: CDR1 SGDLS, CDR2 YYNGEE. Trimming took 0 bases from V and 1 from J; bases not matched to a gene: 7.

This clone has only one observation. V is TRBV30 and J is TRBJ2-3; D not certain. The CDR3 spans 14 residues. Per germline, CDR1 GTSNPN and CDR2 SVGIG (reference sequence). Trimming pared 0 bases from V and 2 bases from J, leaving 9 bases between. CDR3 loop: CAWSVQAHTDTQYF. CDR3 nucleotides: TGTGCCTGGAGTGTCCAGGCACACACAGATACGCAGTATTTT. Full variable domain (rest looked up from reference TRBV30 and TRBJ2-3): SQTIHQWPATLVQPVGSPLSLECTVEGTSNPNLYWYRQAAGRGLQLLFYSVGIGQISSEVPQNLSASRPQDRQFILSSKKLLLSDSGFYLCAWSVQAHTDTQYFGPGTRLTVL.

The chain is built from TRBV7-2 and TRBJ2-7, with 9 nucleotides matching TRBD2. Trimming removed 3 bases from V and 2 bases from J; junction bases left unmatched: 14. Per germline, CDR1 SGHTA and CDR2 FQGNSA. The CDR3 contains 18 residues. The CDR3 DNA sequence: TGTGCCAGCAGCTTCCGGGGGGGGGCTAGCGGGAACCCCTACGAGCAGTACTTC. The encoded protein is CASSFRGGASGNPYEQYF.

This clone appeared a few times. The chain couples TRBV5-6 to TRBJ2-1; no clear D. The CDR3 runs to 13 residues. Germline CDR1 and CDR2: SGHDT and YYEEEE. Trimming removed 1 base from V and 7 bases from J, with 9 bases in between. In DNA, the CDR3 is TGTGCCAGCAGCTTGACGGGTGGGAATGAGCAGTTCTTC. Its protein product is CASSLTGGNEQFF.

The genes are TRBV9 and TRBJ2-1; TRBD2 matches at 9 bases. CDR3 length: 16 residues. V lost 0 bases, J lost 7 bases, and 8 bases stayed unmatched. Per germline, CDR1 SGDLS and CDR2 YYNGEE. The DNA of the CDR3 is TGTGCCAGCAGCGTAGCTACGGGCGGGGGGGGGAATGAGCAGTTCTTC. This sequence encodes CASSVATGGGGNEQFF.

The chain carries TRBV5-1 and TRBJ1-6; D gene unclear. CDR1 and CDR2 (germline): SGHRS, YFSETQ. CDR3 size: 12 residues. With 4 bases removed from V and 9 bases from J, the gap between germline ends came to 8 bases. The CDR3 DNA follows: TGCGCCAGCAGCGAGCCAGGTTCACCCCTCCACTTT. Its translation is CASSEPGSPLHF. Looking up the rest from reference TRBV5-1 and TRBJ1-6 gives the full variable domain: KAGVTQTPRYLIKTRGQQVTLSCSPISGHRSVSWYQQTPGQGLQFLFEYFSETQRNKGNFPGRFSGRQFSNSRSEMNVSTLELGDSALYLCASSEPGSPLHFGNGTRLTVT.

V is TRBV2 and J is TRBJ2-3; 10 bases line up with TRBD1. J was trimmed by 3 bases and V by 9 bases; bases with no gene match: 9. CDR1 and CDR2 (germline): SNHLY, FYNNEI. CDR3 size: 15 residues. The CDR3 bases are TGTGCCAGTAAACCCGACAGGGGGCCTACAGATACGCAGTATTTT. It encodes CASKPDRGPTDTQYF.

The chain is built from TRBV6-6 and TRBJ2-3; 11 nucleotides agree with TRBD2. Losses at the gene ends were 8 bases for V and 6 bases for J; bases not matched to a gene: 7. The germline V gene has CDR1 MNHNY and CDR2 SVGAGI (reference sequence). The CDR3 length is 14 residues. The CDR3 DNA sequence: TGTGCCAGCGCGACTAGCGGGGTATCGGATACGCAGTATTTT. This gives the protein CASATSGVSDTQYF.

A word on this clone: Within the sample, other DNA sequences also encode this same CDR3. This sequence joins TRBV27 and TRBJ2-7; possibly TRBD2 for D (6 bases). Germline V lookup: CDR1 MNHEY, CDR2 SMNVEV (reference sequence). The CDR3 contains 13 residues. Trimming removed 3 bases from V and 2 bases from J, with 8 bases in between. This CDR3 reads CASSFGGTYEQYF. The CDR3, as DNA: TGTGCCAGCAGTTTTGGCGGGACCTACGAGCAGTACTTC.

Here the CDR3 reads CASNRRGAKNIQYF. In DNA form, the CDR3 reads TGTGCCAGCAACCGACGAGGGGCCAAAAACATTCAGTACTTC. This rearrangement joins TRBV21-1 to TRBJ2-4; the DNA was not used to check the table's D call, TRBD2. TRBV21-1 is termed a pseudogene. The CDR3 runs 14 residues.

The rearrangement uses TRBV2 and TRBJ2-5, with TRBD1 identical over 7 bases. The germline CDR1 and CDR2 sequences are SNHLY and FYNNEI. There are 12 residues in the CDR3. V dropped 10 bases and J dropped 3; count of bases not matched to a gene: 5. CDR3 residues: CATRQGKETQYF. The CDR3 DNA reads as TGTGCCACCCGACAGGGTAAAGAGACCCAGTACTTC.